This T cell receptor beta chain was profiled in a study of human T cells and chemical hapten exposure. Study-wide findings and caveats: DPC sensitization did not alter TCRs above 1 in 1000 frequency.

V lost 6 bases to trimming and J lost 1 base; unmatched junction nucleotides: 7. The CDR3 is made up of 15 amino acids. In germline, CDR1 is MNHNY, CDR2 SVGAGI (reference sequence). TCRdb processed the RACE reads anew with MiXCR; each CDR3 protein has one entry. This table holds 80,000 to 95,000 distinct CDR3 sequences, roughly 10% found once. Time point here: patch test 1, 2 weeks after DPC sensitization. The treatment here: therapeutic diphenylcyclopropenone sensitization with weekly scalp DPC. Extraction of total RNA was performed on unfractionated whole blood. Comments on this clonotype: Antigen: not known.

The sequenced sample was whole blood, obtained in connection with sensitization to the hapten diphenylcyclopropenone (DPC). This clonotype was sampled from a woman in her forties or fifties with alopecia areata. Some clones in this sample may be carry-over from other donors' samples. This rearrangement joins TRBV6-6 to TRBJ2-3; 7 bases align to TRBD1. The CDR3 is CASRISGTGTDTQYF. The CDR3 nucleotides are TGTGCCAGCAGAATATCCGGGACAGGCACAGATACGCAGTATTTT.